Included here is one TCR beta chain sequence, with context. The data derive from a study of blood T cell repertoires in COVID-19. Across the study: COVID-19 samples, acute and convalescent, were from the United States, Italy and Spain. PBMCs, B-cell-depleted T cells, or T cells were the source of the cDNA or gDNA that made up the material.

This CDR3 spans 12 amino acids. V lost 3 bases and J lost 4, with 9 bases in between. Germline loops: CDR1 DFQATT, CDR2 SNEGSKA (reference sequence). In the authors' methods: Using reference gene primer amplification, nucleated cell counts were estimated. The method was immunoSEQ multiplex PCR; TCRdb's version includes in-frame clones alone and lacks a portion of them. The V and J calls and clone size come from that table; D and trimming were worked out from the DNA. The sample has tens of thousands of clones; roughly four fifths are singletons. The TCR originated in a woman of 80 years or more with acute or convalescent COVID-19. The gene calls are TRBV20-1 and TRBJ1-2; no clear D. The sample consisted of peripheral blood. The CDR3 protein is CSASFSSYGYTF. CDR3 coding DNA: TGCAGTGCTAGTTTCTCGAGCTATGGCTACACCTTC.